Reported below is one T cell receptor beta chain. Its target is not known. The sample originates from a study of radiation and T cells in renal cell carcinoma. Libraries were prepared by immunoSEQ multiplex PCR; TCRdb keeps only in-frame clonotypes and omits some of them. Counted here are tens of thousands of clones, 55% to 75% occurring once; the ten biggest clones make up about 22%. Whole-study findings and limits: Irradiated tumors held more dominant CDR3 motifs than control tumors.

The treatment is: treatment-naive control, cytoreductive nephrectomy. The tumor was a clear cell renal cell carcinoma. CDR1 and CDR2 from the germline V gene are SEHNR and FQNEAQ (reference sequence). CDR3 length: 15 amino acids. Trimming cost V 1 base and J 2 bases, with 6 bases left between them. The sample was tumor tissue, taken from a patient whose treatment was nephrectomy without radiotherapy. The rearrangement links TRBV7-9 to TRBJ2-6; D call uncertain. The receptor was derived from a man aged 35 to 55 with renal cell carcinoma. The CDR3 sequence: CASSLDLAGANVLTF. DNA for the CDR3: TGTGCCAGCAGCTTAGATTTAGCTGGGGCCAACGTCCTGACTTTC.